The TCR beta chain under discussion was sequenced for a study of T-cell memory formation after mild COVID-19. Study observations and caveats: Several responding clones turned up in pre-infection memory, indicating that cross-reactive memory may have taken part. SARS-CoV-2 specificity was not confirmed for second-wave clones peaking on day 37. Clones shrinking from day 15 to 85 showed even CD4/CD8 mixes; later expanders tilted CD4+.

Notes on this clonotype: Its antigen remains unidentified.

Germline CDR1 MNHNS, CDR2 SASEGT. CDR3 size: 10 residues. V was cut by 8 bases and J by 8 bases, with 6 bases left in between. MiXCR was run by TCRdb on the 5' RACE reads, yielding one entry per CDR3 protein. The sample has roughly 350,000 distinct CDR3 sequences, 25% to 30% seen once. Sequenced: PBMCs or a T cell subset sorted from them (not recorded which). This rearrangement joins TRBV6-1 to TRBJ1-4; D is ambiguous. This TCR was recovered from an adult woman who had mild COVID-19 (a few samples of this study predate the infection). Cell type and time point are not known. The DNA for the CDR3 is TGTGCCAGCGTCGACGAAAAACTGTTTTTT. Encoded protein: CASVDEKLFF.